The rows below give T cell receptor beta chains drawn from one sample of a study of TIL therapy for anti-PD-1-resistant metastatic lung cancer. TCRdb's table, derived via immunoSEQ multiplex PCR, lists solely in-frame clones and lacks some. The sample includes roughly 7,000 clones, about 61% of them seen just once. Sequenced material: tumor tissue, taken at baseline. The receptors here all came from a person between 30 and 80 years old with non-small cell lung cancer. CDR3s include the opening cysteine and the closing phenylalanine or tryptophan. A D gene is named only where the DNA matches it firmly. The size of a clone is reported for some rows only, either as once, few or many, or as a class for expanded clones.

D: .; J: TRBJ2-2; size: few; V: TRBV9; DNA: TGTGCCAGCAGCGCTGGGGGCCGGGGAATCGCCGGGGAGCTGTTTTTT; CDR3: CASSAGGRGIAGELFF
D: .; J: TRBJ2-5; size: .; V: TRBV27; DNA: TGTGCCAGCAGTTCAACCCTTTTCCAAGAGACCCAGTACTTC; CDR3: CASSSTLFQETQYF
D: .; J: TRBJ1-4; size: .; V: TRBV28; DNA: TGTGCCAGCTCGAATGAAAAACTGTTTTTT; CDR3: CASSNEKLFF
D: .; J: TRBJ2-7; size: .; V: TRBV5-5; DNA: TGTGCCAGCAGCTTGGGTCAGGAGTCCTACGAGCAGTACTTC; CDR3: CASSLGQESYEQYF
D: TRBD1; J: TRBJ2-1; size: .; V: TRBV11-2; DNA: TGTGCCAGCAGCTTATATCGAGGGGGCTATGAGCAGTTCTTC; CDR3: CASSLYRGGYEQFF
D: .; J: TRBJ1-1; size: .; V: TRBV7-9; DNA: TGTGCCACCGCAAGGGGCTCCACAGGGTGGGTTTTCTTT; CDR3: CATARGSTGWVFF
D: .; J: TRBJ2-7; size: medium-sized; V: TRBV12-3/TRBV12-4; DNA: TGTGCCACCTCGCAGGGGCCCTACGAGCAGTACTTC; CDR3: CATSQGPYEQYF
D: .; J: TRBJ2-3; size: .; V: TRBV7-9; DNA: TGTGCCAGCAGCTCCCCAGCGGGCCTTAGTTCAGATACGCAGTATTTT; CDR3: CASSSPAGLSSDTQYF
D: TRBD2; J: TRBJ2-3; size: few; V: TRBV4-3; DNA: TGCGCCAGCAGGTCCTTGTCGGGGAGGGCAGATACGCAGTATTTT; CDR3: CASRSLSGRADTQYF
D: .; J: TRBJ2-2; size: .; V: TRBV27; DNA: TGTGCCAGCAGTTTAGCAGGGTGGGGACCCGGGGAGCTGTTTTTT; CDR3: CASSLAGWGPGELFF
D: .; J: TRBJ1-5; size: .; V: TRBV6-1; DNA: TGTGCCAGCAGTGAAAATCCGCAGGGTACACAGCCCCAGCATTTT; CDR3: CASSENPQGTQPQHF
D: .; J: TRBJ2-5; size: .; V: TRBV12-3/TRBV12-4; DNA: TGTGCCAGCAATACACTAAGCCAAGAGACCCAGTACTTC; CDR3: CASNTLSQETQYF
D: .; J: TRBJ1-5; size: medium-sized; V: TRBV6-5; DNA: TGTGCCAGACAAATTCGGACGCCGAATCAGCCCCAGCATTTT; CDR3: CARQIRTPNQPQHF
D: .; J: TRBJ2-6; size: medium-sized; V: TRBV5-1; DNA: TGCGCCAGCAGCCGGGACGGGAGCTCTGGGGCCAACGTCCTGACTTTC; CDR3: CASSRDGSSGANVLTF
D: TRBD1; J: TRBJ1-1; size: .; V: TRBV12-5; DNA: TGTGCTAGTGGCCCGGCTTATACAGGGGGCATCACTGAAGCTTTCTTT; CDR3: CASGPAYTGGITEAFF
D: .; J: TRBJ1-1; size: .; V: TRBV7-2; DNA: TGTGCCAGCAGCTTTAGGCCTAGGGTCTCTGAAGCTTTCTTT; CDR3: CASSFRPRVSEAFF
D: .; J: TRBJ2-5; size: .; V: TRBV7-8; DNA: TGTGCCAGTAGCACAGGGGCTAGCGGAGGTGGGTCGTGGACCCAGTACTTC; CDR3: CASSTGASGGGSWTQYF
D: TRBD1; J: TRBJ1-6; size: few; V: TRBV25-1; DNA: TGTGCCAGCACCCGGGACAGTGGTTCACCCCTCCACTTT; CDR3: CASTRDSGSPLHF
D: .; J: TRBJ2-7; size: .; V: TRBV12-3/TRBV12-4; DNA: TGTGCCAGCAGCGGGGGATACGAGCAGTACTTC; CDR3: CASSGGYEQYF
D: .; J: TRBJ2-3; size: .; V: TRBV9; DNA: TGTGCCAGCAGCATACTAGGAGGCGAAACAGATACGCAGTATTTT; CDR3: CASSILGGETDTQYF
D: .; J: TRBJ1-5; size: .; V: TRBV7-2; DNA: TGTGCCAGCAGCTCCCTAGTGGGGGCGAATCAGCCCCAGCATTTT; CDR3: CASSSLVGANQPQHF
D: .; J: TRBJ1-4; size: once; V: TRBV7-2; DNA: TGTGCCAGCAGCCCTAGAAGGGAGGAAAAACTGTTTTTT; CDR3: CASSPRREEKLFF
D: .; J: TRBJ1-2; size: .; V: TRBV6-5; DNA: TGTGCCAGCAGGACCCCGCAGGGGTATGGCTACACCTTC; CDR3: CASRTPQGYGYTF
D: .; J: TRBJ2-1; size: .; V: TRBV6-6; DNA: TGTGCCAGCAGTTACGCGGCGCACAAATACAATGAGCAGTTCTTC; CDR3: CASSYAAHKYNEQFF
D: .; J: TRBJ1-1; size: .; V: TRBV12-3/TRBV12-4; DNA: TGTGCCAGCAGGAGGGGGTTCACTGAAGCTTTCTTT; CDR3: CASRRGFTEAFF
D: TRBD2; J: TRBJ2-3; size: .; V: TRBV6-4; DNA: TGTGCCAGCAGTGAGACTAGCGCTAGCACAGATACGCAGTATTTT; CDR3: CASSETSASTDTQYF
D: TRBD2; J: TRBJ2-5; size: .; V: TRBV5-1; DNA: TGCGCCAGCAGCTTGTTTACGGGAGGGGAAGAGACCCAGTACTTC; CDR3: CASSLFTGGEETQYF
D: TRBD1; J: TRBJ1-4; size: few; V: TRBV5-8; DNA: TGTGCCAGCAGCTTTGGGACAGGGTTTTCTAATGAAAAACTGTTTTTT; CDR3: CASSFGTGFSNEKLFF
D: .; J: TRBJ1-6; size: medium-sized; V: TRBV7-3; DNA: TGTGCCAGCAGCTTAGGCCCCGTGGAGGGAAGTATGGGTTCACCCCTCCACTTT; CDR3: CASSLGPVEGSMGSPLHF
D: TRBD2; J: TRBJ2-1; size: .; V: TRBV7-3; DNA: TGTGCCAGCAGCTCTCTAGCGGGGGGGCGAAGTGAGCAGTTCTTC; CDR3: CASSSLAGGRSEQFF
D: .; J: TRBJ2-1; size: .; V: TRBV9; DNA: TGTGCCAGCAGCGGTAGCCTGGAGGGGGCAAGGTACAATGAGCAGTTCTTC; CDR3: CASSGSLEGARYNEQFF
D: TRBD2; J: TRBJ2-7; size: .; V: TRBV7-2; DNA: TGTGCCAGCAGCTTCAAAGTGTGGGGGACTAGCAGAGCCTACGAGCAGTACTTC; CDR3: CASSFKVWGTSRAYEQYF
D: .; J: TRBJ2-1; size: .; V: TRBV2; DNA: TGTGCCAGCAGAGCCAGGACCTACAATGAGCAGTTCTTC; CDR3: CASRARTYNEQFF
D: .; J: TRBJ2-2; size: .; V: TRBV3-1/TRBV3-2; DNA: TGTGCCAGCAGCCAAGCAGAGGGGGAGCTGTTTTTT; CDR3: CASSQAEGELFF
D: .; J: TRBJ1-5; size: .; V: TRBV4-3; DNA: TGCGCCAGCAGCCAAGAGCAGGGAATTCAGCCCCAGCATTTT; CDR3: CASSQEQGIQPQHF
D: TRBD1; J: TRBJ2-1; size: .; V: TRBV2; DNA: TGTGCCAGCAACGACAGGGTAGCGTACAATGAGCAGTTCTTC; CDR3: CASNDRVAYNEQFF
D: .; J: TRBJ1-4; size: .; V: TRBV11-2; DNA: TGTGCCAGCAGCTTAGGCGGTAGGGCCCCTAATGAAAAACTGTTTTTT; CDR3: CASSLGGRAPNEKLFF
D: .; J: TRBJ2-2; size: few; V: TRBV19; DNA: TGTGCCAGTAGCCCCTGGGCTAGCTACACCGGGGAGCTGTTTTTT; CDR3: CASSPWASYTGELFF
D: TRBD2; J: TRBJ2-1; size: .; V: TRBV5-1; DNA: TGCGCCAGCAGCCCTGCTAGCGGGACCTACAATGAGCAGTTCTTC; CDR3: CASSPASGTYNEQFF
D: .; J: TRBJ1-6; size: .; V: TRBV21-1; DNA: TGTGCCAGCAGCAAAGATCTCAGGAGAAATTCACCCCTCCACTTT; CDR3: CASSKDLRRNSPLHF
D: .; J: TRBJ1-2; size: .; V: TRBV6-5; DNA: TGTGCCAGCAGTTACACGACCGGTACTAACTATGGCTACACCTTC; CDR3: CASSYTTGTNYGYTF